These 23 T cell receptor beta chains were sequenced from one sample in a study of CD4 T cells in relation to SARS-CoV-2 and coronaviruses. What these receptors recognize is not known. Clones were read by immunoSEQ multiplex PCR, and TCRdb kept only the in-frame ones, dropping some. The sample lists 20,000 to 30,000 clones, roughly 80% occurring once. The unexposed donors gave CD4+ T cells in about 2011-2019, prior to COVID-19. After approximately 10 days of culture, CD4+ T cells were isolated. The sequencing sample was made of CD4+ T cells from PBMCs, cultured in vitro. Source of these receptors: a human donor in good health.

This sequence joins TRBV10-3 and TRBJ2-7; 9 nucleotides line up with TRBD1. V shed 6 bases, J shed 4 bases, and the junction held 7 bases outside the gene matches. This CDR3 comprises 14 residues. Germline V gene data show CDR1 as ENHRY and CDR2 as SYGVKD. CDR3 bases: TGTGCCATCAGCCCCGGGACAGGGTTTTACGAGCAGTACTTC. Translation: CAISPGTGFYEQYF.

The CDR3 nucleotides are TGTGCCAGCAGCTTAAGGGGAGAGGGAACTGAAGCTTTCTTT. Translated, it gives CASSLRGEGTEAFF. J is TRBJ1-1 and V is TRBV7-9; D is perhaps TRBD1 (5 bases). CDR1 and CDR2 from the germline V gene are SEHNR and FQNEAQ (reference sequence). The CDR3 sequence is 14 residues long. The ends were cut back, 2 bases at V and 5 bases at J, with 12 bases in the middle.

This clone was counted a few times. This chain uses TRBV5-4 with TRBJ2-1; the D gene is possibly TRBD2 (7 bases). This CDR3 is 16 amino acids long. The germline V gene has CDR1 SGHNT and CDR2 YYREEE (reference sequence). Trimming cost V 4 bases and J 0 bases, with 14 bases left between them. CDR3 bases: TGTGCCAGCAGCCCCAGGGGCGGGAGCTCCTACAATGAGCAGTTCTTC. Its translation is CASSPRGGSSYNEQFF. The full variable domain, its missing parts supplied by reference TRBV5-4 and TRBJ2-1, is ETGVTQSPTHLIKTRGQQVTLRCSSQSGHNTVSWYQQALGQGPQFIFQYYREEENGRGNFPPRFSGLQFPNYSSELNVNALELDDSALYLCASSPRGGSSYNEQFFGPGTRLTVL.

The J gene is TRBJ1-2, the V gene TRBV6-5, with 9 bases lining up with TRBD1. J gave up 3 bases and V 8 bases, and 4 bases lay outside the gene matches. Germline V gene data show CDR1 as MNHEY and CDR2 as SVGAGI. The CDR3 sequence is 13 residues long. In DNA form, the CDR3 reads TGTGCCAGCGGGGACAGGGATGACTATGGCTACACCTTC. It translates to CASGDRDDYGYTF.

V gene TRBV7-8 combines with J gene TRBJ1-5, with 9 positions matching TRBD1. V was pared by 3 bases and J by 0 bases, with 3 bases of the junction left unmatched. Germline V gene sequence: CDR1 SGHVS, CDR2 FQNEAQ. The CDR3 has 16 residues. CDR3 sequence (DNA): TGTGCCAGCAGCTTGGGGACAGGGCCTAGCAATCAGCCCCAGCATTTT. This codes for CASSLGTGPSNQPQHF.

The chain has TRBV5-1 and TRBJ1-1; D gene ambiguous. Germline V gene data show CDR1 as SGHRS and CDR2 as YFSETQ. This CDR3 comprises 14 residues. V lost 3 bases, J lost 1 base, and 10 bases lay in between. The CDR3 nucleotides read TGCGCCAGCAGCTCCGACGGTCCGAACACTGAAGCTTTCTTT. The encoded protein is CASSSDGPNTEAFF.

The rearrangement joins TRBV9 to TRBJ2-3; D may be TRBD1 (6 bases). V shed 1 base and J shed 1 base, with 16 bases lying between them. The length of the CDR3 is 17 residues. The germline V gene encodes CDR1 SGDLS and CDR2 YYNGEE. CDR3 nucleotide sequence: TGTGCCAGCAGCGTAAGACGGGGTGCAGGGGGCACAGATACGCAGTATTTT. Its translation is CASSVRRGAGGTDTQYF.

Relative to its sample, this clone is medium-sized. This chain uses TRBV5-1 with TRBJ1-3; D not certain. Looked up from germline, CDR1 is SGHRS and CDR2 is YFSETQ. V was clipped by 4 bases and J by 4 bases, with 18 bases between them. CDR3 length: 16 residues. CDR3 loop: CASSLQQTGEGNTIYF. The CDR3 DNA sequence: TGCGCCAGCAGCCTTCAACAGACCGGGGAGGGAAACACCATATATTTT.

The J gene is TRBJ1-1, the V gene TRBV18; a possible D gene is TRBD1 (6 bases). Trimming cost V 3 bases and J 3 bases, with 14 bases left between them. CDR1 KGHSH and CDR2 LQKENI come from the germline V gene. CDR3 length equals 15 residues. Written as DNA, the CDR3 is TGTGCCAGCTCACCGACAACAGGGAAGGACACTGAAGCTTTCTTT. Its protein product is CASSPTTGKDTEAFF.

The chain couples TRBV11-3 to TRBJ2-7; 8 bases match TRBD1. This CDR3 has 15 residues. Germline values: CDR1 SGHNT, CDR2 YENEEA. V lost 1 base and J lost 5; bases outside the gene matches: 7. As DNA, the CDR3 is TGTGCCAGCAGCTTAGGAGGCGCAGGGGGCAACGAGCAGTACTTC. Encoded protein: CASSLGGAGGNEQYF.

The V gene is TRBV3-1 (or the pseudogene TRBV3-2), the J gene TRBJ1-2; TRBD1 might be the D (5 bases). Germline V gives CDR1 LGHDT, CDR2 YNNKEL (reference sequence). Trimming pared 3 bases from V and 4 bases from J, leaving 9 bases between. The CDR3 extends over 13 amino acids. DNA for the CDR3: TGTGCCAGCAGCCAGGGGGGGTCCTATGGCTACACCTTC. As protein: CASSQGGSYGYTF.

This clone was seen a handful of times. The chain links TRBV29-1 to TRBJ2-7; D possibly corresponds to TRBD2 (6 bases). The CDR3 covers 12 residues. The V end was cut by 7 bases, the J end by 5 bases, with 15 bases between. Germline V CDR1 and CDR2: SQVTM, ANQGSEA. CDR3 DNA sequence: TGCAGCGCCGCGGACGGGGGTGACGAGCAGTACTTC. Its protein product is CSAADGGDEQYF.

The genes are TRBV7-9 and TRBJ2-3; the match to TRBD2 covers 8 bases. This CDR3 contains 16 residues. Trimming removed 3 bases from V and 1 base from J; junction bases left unmatched: 6. Germline CDR1 and CDR2: SEHNR and FQNEAQ (reference sequence). CDR3 loop: CASSFLAGSGTDTQYF. CDR3 coding DNA: TGTGCCAGCAGCTTTCTAGCGGGTTCGGGCACAGATACGCAGTATTTT.

A single count supports this clone. This chain links TRBV5-1 with TRBJ2-7; D is unresolved. V was trimmed by 4 bases and J by 0 bases, leaving 8 bases between them. CDR3 length equals 13 residues. Germline CDR1 is SGHRS and CDR2 is YFSETQ. This chain's CDR3 is CASSLTDSYEQYF. The DNA for the CDR3 is TGCGCCAGCAGCCTGACGGACTCCTACGAGCAGTACTTC. The entire variable domain, with the rest obtained from reference TRBV5-1 and TRBJ2-7, is as follows: KAGVTQTPRYLIKTRGQQVTLSCSPISGHRSVSWYQQTPGQGLQFLFEYFSETQRNKGNFPGRFSGRQFSNSRSEMNVSTLELGDSALYLCASSLTDSYEQYFGPGTRLTVT.

V gene TRBV3-1 (or the pseudogene TRBV3-2) combines with J gene TRBJ1-3; D gene unclear. The germline CDR1 and CDR2 sequences are LGHDT and YNNKEL (reference sequence). There are 11 residues in the CDR3. V was cut by 4 bases and J by 8 bases, with 6 bases left in between. The DNA of the CDR3 is TGTGCCAGCAGCCGTACGGACACCATATATTTT. It yields the protein CASSRTDTIYF.

This chain connects TRBV2 to TRBJ1-2; 8 bases align to TRBD1. V shed 2 bases, J shed 5 bases, and the junction held 7 bases outside the gene matches. Germline CDR1 is SNHLY and CDR2 is FYNNEI. The CDR3 covers 15 residues. CDR3 sequence (DNA): TGTGCCAGCAGTGAAACACAGGGGGGCCCATATGGCTACACCTTC. Amino acids: CASSETQGGPYGYTF.

The chain is built from TRBV28 and TRBJ2-7; no clear D. Per the germline V gene, CDR1 is MDHEN and CDR2 is SYDVKM. The CDR3 has 11 amino acids. Trimming cost V 3 bases and J 6 bases, with 6 bases left between them. The CDR3 bases are TGTGCCAGCAGTTTGTATGGCGAGCAGTACTTC. Amino acids: CASSLYGEQYF.

The chain has TRBV5-1 and TRBJ2-5, with 10 bases fitting TRBD1. This CDR3 is built from 15 residues. Germline V lookup: CDR1 SGHRS, CDR2 YFSETQ. The trim removed 1 base at V and 5 bases at J, leaving 5 bases unmatched. CDR3: CASSLWGQGYETQYF. CDR3 sequence (DNA): TGCGCCAGCAGCTTGTGGGGACAGGGGTATGAGACCCAGTACTTC.

The rearrangement uses TRBV12-3 or TRBV12-4 and TRBJ2-1, with 7 nucleotides matching TRBD2. V trimming: 6 bases; J trimming: 1 base; junction bases outside the gene matches: 0. The CDR3 covers 13 residues. This CDR3 is CASSGGSYNEQFF. DNA of the CDR3: TGTGCCAGCAGCGGGGGGTCCTACAATGAGCAGTTCTTC.

The rearrangement links TRBV7-3 to TRBJ1-2; D is possibly TRBD1 (5 bases). Germline assignment: CDR1 SGHTA and CDR2 FQGTGA. This CDR3 has 15 amino acids. Trimming took 5 bases from V and 2 from J, leaving 15 bases between them. CDR3 nucleotides: TGTGCCAGCAGCCGCAACGCGGGGACCAACTATGGCTACACCTTC. This translates into CASSRNAGTNYGYTF.

Regarding this clone: An end of the junction does not agree with germline; a read error may underlie this. V and J are TRBV7-7 and TRBJ2-5, with 8 bases matching TRBD2. The CDR3 runs 14 residues. Germline CDR1 reads SSHAT; CDR2 reads FNYEAQ (reference sequence). In DNA form, the CDR3 reads TGTGCTAGCAGCTTAGGCGGGAGGAGAGAGACCCAGTACTTC. Amino acid sequence: CASSLGGRRETQYF.

This clone was observed once. This chain uses TRBV2 with TRBJ1-3; a weak D match, TRBD1 (6 bases). The CDR3 covers 15 residues. Between the trimmed V and J ends, which lost 2 bases and 0 bases, there was a span of 8 bases. The germline gives CDR1 SNHLY, CDR2 FYNNEI. CDR3 in DNA: TGTGCCAGCAGTGAAAACAGGGCCTCTGGAAACACCATATATTTT. This sequence encodes CASSENRASGNTIYF. Together with reference TRBV2 and TRBJ1-3, the CDR3 gives the full variable domain: EPEVTQTPSHQVTQMGQEVILRCVPISNHLYFYWYRQILGQKVEFLVSFYNNEISEKSEIFDDQFSVERPDGSNFTLKIRSTKLEDSAMYFCASSENRASGNTIYFGEGSWLTVV.

The chain has TRBV5-4 and TRBJ2-1; possibly TRBD1 or TRBD2 for D (6 bases each). Germline CDR1 SGHNT, CDR2 YYREEE (reference sequence). V lost 4 bases to trimming and J lost 8 bases, with 25 bases between them. The CDR3 length is 17 residues. CDR3 residues: CASSRLSGGPNPHEQFF. For the CDR3, the DNA is TGTGCCAGCAGCCGTCTTAGTGGGGGGCCAAATCCCCATGAGCAGTTCTTC.